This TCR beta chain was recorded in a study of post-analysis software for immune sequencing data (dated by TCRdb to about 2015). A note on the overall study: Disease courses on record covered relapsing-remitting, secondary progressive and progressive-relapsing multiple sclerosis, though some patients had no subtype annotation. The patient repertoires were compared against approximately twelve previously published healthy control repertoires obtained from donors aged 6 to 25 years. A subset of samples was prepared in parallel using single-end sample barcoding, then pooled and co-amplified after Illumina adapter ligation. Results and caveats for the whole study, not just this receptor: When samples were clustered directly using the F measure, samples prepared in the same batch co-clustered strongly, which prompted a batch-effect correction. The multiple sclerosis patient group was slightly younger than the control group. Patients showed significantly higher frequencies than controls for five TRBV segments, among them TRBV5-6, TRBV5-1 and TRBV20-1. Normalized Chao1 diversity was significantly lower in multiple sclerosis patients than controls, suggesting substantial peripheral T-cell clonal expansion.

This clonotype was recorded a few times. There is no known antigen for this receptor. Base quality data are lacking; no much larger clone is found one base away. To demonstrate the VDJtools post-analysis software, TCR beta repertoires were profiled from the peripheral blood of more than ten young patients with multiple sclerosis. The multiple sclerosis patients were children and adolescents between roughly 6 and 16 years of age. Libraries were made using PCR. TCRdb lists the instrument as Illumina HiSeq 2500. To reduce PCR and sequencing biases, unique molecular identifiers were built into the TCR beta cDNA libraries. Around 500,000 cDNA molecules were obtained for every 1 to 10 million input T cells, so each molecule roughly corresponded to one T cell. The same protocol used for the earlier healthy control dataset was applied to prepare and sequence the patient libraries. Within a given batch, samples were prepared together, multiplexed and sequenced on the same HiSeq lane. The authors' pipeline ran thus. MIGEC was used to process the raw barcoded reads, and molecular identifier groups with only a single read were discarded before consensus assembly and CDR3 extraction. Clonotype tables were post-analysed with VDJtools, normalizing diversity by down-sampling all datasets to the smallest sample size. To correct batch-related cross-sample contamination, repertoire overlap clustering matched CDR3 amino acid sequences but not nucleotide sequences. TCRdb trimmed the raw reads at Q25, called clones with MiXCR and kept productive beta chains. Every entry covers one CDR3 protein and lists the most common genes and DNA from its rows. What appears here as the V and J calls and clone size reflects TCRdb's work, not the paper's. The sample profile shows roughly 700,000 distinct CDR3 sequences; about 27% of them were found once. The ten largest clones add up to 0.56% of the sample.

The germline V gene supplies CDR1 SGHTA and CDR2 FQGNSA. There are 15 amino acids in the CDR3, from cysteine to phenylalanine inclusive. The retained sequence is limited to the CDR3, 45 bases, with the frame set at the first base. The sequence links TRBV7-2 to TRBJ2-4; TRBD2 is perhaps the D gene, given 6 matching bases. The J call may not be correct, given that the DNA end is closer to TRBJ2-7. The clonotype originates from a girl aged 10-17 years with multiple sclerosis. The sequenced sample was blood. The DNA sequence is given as TGTGCCAGCAGCATCGGGGGTCAACCGACCTACGAGCAGTACTTC. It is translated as CASSIGGQPTYEQYF.